This TCR beta chain is from a study of OX40 agonist ivuxolimab in advanced cancers. Across the whole study: Patients received intravenous ivuxolimab every 2 weeks at 0.01 to 10 mg/kg. Previous treatment with anti-PD-1, anti-PD-L1 or anti-CTLA-4 therapy was allowed; under 50% had received some. Study-wide results and limits: More expanded clones were seen, on average, in CD8+ T cells than in CD4+.

Clones were sequenced by immunoSEQ multiplex PCR, and TCRdb holds only the in-frame ones, with some missing. The table has tens of thousands of clones, 86% seen once. The CDR3 sequence is 17 residues long. V lost 8 bases and J lost 0; bases outside the gene matches: 14. CDR1 MDHEN and CDR2 SYDVKM come from the germline V gene. Comments on this clone: Its antigen is still unknown.

The rearrangement uses TRBV28 and TRBJ1-1; TRBD1 aligns across 8 bases. The TCR was taken from an adult with an advanced solid tumor such as melanoma, head and neck, liver or kidney cancer. The source material was CD4+ or CD8+ T cells sorted from blood, sampled in a trial of the OX40 agonist ivuxolimab. DNA for the CDR3: TGTGCCAGCCCCTCATCCCGGGACAGGTGGATGAACACTGAAGCTTTCTTT. Translation gives CASPSSRDRWMNTEAFF.